The 10 T cell receptor beta chains given below trace back to one sample, sequenced in a study of shared clonotypes between healthy human individuals (dated by TCRdb to the early 2020s). The library was made by the immunoSEQ multiplex PCR assay. TCRdb re-hosts the immuneACCESS table, in-frame sequences only. Its copies lack some clones; in the studies checked, an unresolved V gene accounts for under half of them, and the cause for the rest is not known. In this sample the table shows about 96,000 clones, over 60% of which occur a single time. Together, the top ten hold 50% of the sample. Sequenced material: memory CD8+ T cells sorted from blood. The sample's cell subset or site label is to be understood as: CD45RO+ cells pooled with CCR7-negative TemRA cells. The receptor set was obtained from a man between 25 and 39 years old in good health.

A few counts support this clone. The chain uses TRBV27 and TRBJ1-2, with a tentative D call TRBD1 (6 bases). There are 15 residues in the CDR3. Germline V CDR1 and CDR2: MNHEY, SMNVEV (reference sequence). Trimming cost V 6 bases and J 5 bases, with 19 bases left between them. In DNA, the CDR3 is TGTGCCAGCAGGACCATACAGGGTGTCGCTTATGGCTACACCTTC. This encodes CASRTIQGVAYGYTF.

As to this clone: A far bigger clonotype differs at one base, so this is likely a read error. The identical CDR3 is also encoded by other nucleotide sequences in the sample. V usage is TRBV11-3 and J usage is TRBJ2-2; D is perhaps TRBD1 or TRBD2 (6 bases each). CDR1 SGHNT and CDR2 YENEEA come from the germline V gene. The CDR3 length is 14 residues. The CDR3 nucleotides read TGTGCCAGCAGGCCCGGAGGGGACACCGGGGAGTTGTTTTTT. It specifies CASRPGGDTGELFF.

The rearrangement joins TRBV5-4 to TRBJ1-2; D is unresolved. From germline, CDR1 is SGHNT and CDR2 YYREEE (reference sequence). This CDR3 is 15 amino acids long. Trimming shortened V by 1 base and J by 0 bases, and 10 bases separated the two germline ends. As DNA, the CDR3 is TGTGCCAGCAGCTTGTTCGGGGTATCTAACTATGGCTACACCTTC. This gives the protein CASSLFGVSNYGYTF.

V gene TRBV7-8 combines with J gene TRBJ2-3; the D gene could be TRBD1 or TRBD2 (5 bases each). Trimming removed 4 bases from V and 4 bases from J, with 9 bases in between. Germline loops: CDR1 SGHVS, CDR2 FQNEAQ. The CDR3 length is 13 residues. The CDR3 bases are TGTGCCAGCAGCTCAGGGACCCCAGATACGCAGTATTTT. Amino acid sequence: CASSSGTPDTQYF.

This clone has a handful of counts. This chain uses TRBV7-9 with TRBJ1-2; a possible D gene is TRBD1 (6 bases). CDR1 SEHNR and CDR2 FQNEAQ come from the germline V gene (reference sequence). The CDR3 is 13 amino acids. Trimming removed 5 bases at V and 2 bases at J, with 9 bases between. This CDR3 is CASSPGQNYGYTF. The CDR3 region has the DNA TGTGCCAGCAGCCCTGGACAGAACTATGGCTACACCTTC. The variable domain in full, completed from reference TRBV7-9 and TRBJ1-2, reads DTGVSQNPRHKITKRGQNVTFRCDPISEHNRLYWYRQTLGQGPEFLTYFQNEAQLEKSRLLSDRFSAERPKGSFSTLEIQRTEQGDSAMYLCASSPGQNYGYTFGSGTRLTVV.

In DNA, the CDR3 is TGTGCCAGCAGGATGTTCAGGGTTTCTCAGAACACCGGGGAGCTGTTTTTT. Residues: CASRMFRVSQNTGELFF. The chain employs TRBV5-6 and TRBJ2-2; tentative D call: TRBD1 (5 bases). The V and J ends lost 5 bases and 1 base respectively, with 18 bases between them. Germline CDR1 reads SGHDT; CDR2 reads YYEEEE. There are 17 residues in the CDR3.

The chain has TRBV4-3 and TRBJ1-5; D unresolved. The CDR3 covers 13 residues. Trimming removed 2 bases at V and 7 bases at J, with 9 bases between. CDR1 and CDR2 (germline): LGHNA, YSLEER. CDR3: CASSQHPVQPQHF. CDR3 coding DNA: TGCGCCAGCAGCCAACACCCGGTCCAGCCCCAGCATTTT.

This clone was seen repeatedly, ten times or more. The J gene is TRBJ2-7, the V gene TRBV5-1; TRBD2 matches at 9 bases. V was pared by 0 bases and J by 4 bases, with 8 bases of the junction left unmatched. This CDR3 has 16 amino acids. Germline CDR1 reads SGHRS; CDR2 reads YFSETQ. CDR3 in DNA: TGCGCCAGCAGCTTGGATCCGGGACTAGCAAGGTACGAGCAGTACTTC. The encoded protein is CASSLDPGLARYEQYF.

The V gene is TRBV5-4, the J gene TRBJ2-2; TRBD1 matches at 9 bases. After removal of 5 bases from V and 6 bases from J, the junction contained 5 bases not matched to a gene. Germline-derived CDR1 and CDR2 are SGHNT and YYREEE (reference sequence). This CDR3 is 14 amino acids long. CDR3 nucleotide sequence: TGTGCCAGCAGTACACAGGGGGCTCCCGGGGAGCTGTTTTTT. This codes for CASSTQGAPGELFF.

The rearrangement joins TRBV25-1 to TRBJ2-3, with a weak D call TRBD2 (6 bases). The germline gives CDR1 MGHDK, CDR2 SYGVNS. The CDR3 covers 14 residues. With 3 bases removed from V and 5 bases from J, the gap between germline ends came to 12 bases. The CDR3 region has the DNA TGTGCCAGCAGTGAGCAACAAGCGGGAGATACGCAGTATTTT. It is translated as CASSEQQAGDTQYF. The entire variable domain, with the rest obtained from reference TRBV25-1 and TRBJ2-3, is as follows: EADIYQTPRYLVIGTGKKITLECSQTMGHDKMYWYQQDPGMELHLIHYSYGVNSTEKGDLSSESTVSRIRTEHFPLTLESARPSHTSQYLCASSEQQAGDTQYFGPGTRLTVL.